The clone carrying this TCR beta chain occurred many times. Antigen unknown. This specimen comes from a study of T cells in Graves' hyperthyroidism and ophthalmopathy. General study results and limits: Most thyroid clonotypes that were expanded above 0.001 also turned up in blood.

Before ophthalmopathy appeared, progressors gave blood at initial hyperthyroidism diagnosis. The TCR beta CDR3 regions underwent amplification using RNA transcripts as the source. Initially, a first-round RT-PCR of the TCR CDR3 employed the HTBI primer set. One entry per CDR3 protein, called by TCRdb with MiXCR from the multiplex PCR reads. Among under 450,000 distinct CDR3 sequences listed, less than 15% were seen once. This CDR3 is built from 13 residues. Between the trimmed V and J ends, which lost 6 bases and 0 bases, there was a span of 8 bases. Per the germline V gene, CDR1 is LNHNV and CDR2 is YYDKDF (reference sequence).

This clonotype originated in a man in his thirties or forties with Graves' hyperthyroidism that later progressed to Graves' ophthalmopathy. Specimen: blood. This chain links TRBV15 with TRBJ1-1, with TRBD1 as a possible D gene (5 bases). The CDR3 sequence is CATRVGLNTEAFF. The CDR3 bases are TGTGCCACCAGGGTGGGACTGAACACTGAAGCTTTCTTT.